The entry that follows covers one TCR beta chain sequence. CDR1 MNHEY and CDR2 SMNVEV come from the germline V gene (reference sequence). The CDR3 has 14 amino acids. V gave up 3 bases and J gave up 2 bases, with 9 bases separating them. Source study methods: Amplification with reference gene primers provided the estimates of nucleated cell counts. Profiled with immunoSEQ multiplex PCR; TCRdb holds only in-frame clones, not every one. That table gives V, J and clone size, and the DNA gave D and trimming. The data contain tens of thousands of clones, around 83% of them seen just once; the ten biggest clones take up around two fifths. These data are taken from a study of blood T cell repertoires in COVID-19.

Sequenced sample: peripheral blood. The V gene is TRBV27, the J gene TRBJ2-3; D is possibly TRBD1 (5 bases). This receptor was taken from a man aged 80 or over with acute or convalescent COVID-19. The CDR3 sequence: CASSLGLNTDTQYF. In DNA, the CDR3 is TGTGCCAGCAGTTTGGGGCTAAACACAGATACGCAGTATTTT.